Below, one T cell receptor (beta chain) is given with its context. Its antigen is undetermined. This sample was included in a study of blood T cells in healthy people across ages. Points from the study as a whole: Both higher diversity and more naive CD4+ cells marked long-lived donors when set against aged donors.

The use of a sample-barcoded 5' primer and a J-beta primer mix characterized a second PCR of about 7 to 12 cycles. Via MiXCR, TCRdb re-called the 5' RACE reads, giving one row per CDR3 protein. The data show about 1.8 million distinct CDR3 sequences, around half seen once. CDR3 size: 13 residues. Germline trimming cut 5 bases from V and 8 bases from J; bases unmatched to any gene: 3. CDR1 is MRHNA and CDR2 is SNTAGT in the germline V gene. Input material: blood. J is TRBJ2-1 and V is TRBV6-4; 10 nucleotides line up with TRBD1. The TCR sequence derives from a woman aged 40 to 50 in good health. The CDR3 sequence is CASSKTGGDEQFF. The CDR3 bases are TGTGCCAGCAGTAAGACAGGGGGCGATGAGCAGTTCTTC.